These 27 T cell receptor beta chains were all obtained from the same sample, sequenced in a study of T cell responses to AZD1222 COVID-19 vaccine. The table came from immunoSEQ multiplex PCR; TCRdb's copy has only in-frame clones and leaves some out. Here the sample spans about 110,000 clones, nearly 90% being singletons. The sequences come from peripheral blood, collected on day 0 of AZD1222 vaccination. The receptors come from an adult in good health.

The chain has TRBV5-1 and TRBJ1-3; unclear D gene. V lost 1 base and J lost 1, with 6 bases in between. The CDR3 spans 14 residues. Germline values: CDR1 SGHRS, CDR2 YFSETQ. The CDR3 here is CASSLSESGNTIYF. The CDR3 DNA sequence: TGCGCCAGCAGCTTGTCGGAGTCTGGAAACACCATATATTTT.

In its sample, this clone was seen once. The chain is built from TRBV19 and TRBJ2-3, with 10 bases identical to TRBD2. From germline, CDR1 is LNHDA and CDR2 SQIVND (reference sequence). The CDR3 is made up of 16 amino acids. V was clipped by 3 bases and J by 0 bases; unmatched bases: 3. The CDR3 spells CASSITSGASTDTQYF. CDR3 nucleotides: TGTGCCAGTAGTATCACTAGCGGGGCTAGCACAGATACGCAGTATTTT.

This chain links TRBV19 with TRBJ1-3; D remains unclear. The CDR3 has 15 amino acids. Per germline, CDR1 LNHDA and CDR2 SQIVND (reference sequence). Trimming took off 4 bases at V and 2 bases at J, with 12 bases between the two ends. The CDR3 loop reads CASSTLGSPGNTIYF. Here the CDR3 DNA reads TGTGCCAGTAGTACCCTAGGGAGTCCTGGAAACACCATATATTTT.

The chain links TRBV5-1 to TRBJ2-3; TRBD2 agrees at 11 bases. This CDR3 spans 16 amino acids. CDR1 SGHRS and CDR2 YFSETQ come from the germline V gene. Trimming took 3 bases from V and 0 from J; bases not matched to a gene: 3. DNA for the CDR3: TGCGCCAGCAGCTGGACTAGCGGGTCTAGCACAGATACGCAGTATTTT. Residues: CASSWTSGSSTDTQYF.

The chain links TRBV4-2 to TRBJ2-7, with 7 bases that match TRBD2. V shed 1 base and J 2 bases; nucleotides not matched to a gene: 5. Germline V lookup: CDR1 LGHNA, CDR2 YNFKEQ. The CDR3 sequence is 15 residues long. CDR3 coding DNA: TGTGCCAGCAGCCAAGCATCTAGCGGAGCCTACGAGCAGTACTTC. It yields the protein CASSQASSGAYEQYF.

The chain recombines TRBV13 with TRBJ1-4; maybe TRBD1 (6 bases). The V end was cut by 3 bases, the J end by 4 bases, with 9 bases between. Germline V gene data show CDR1 as PRHDT and CDR2 as FYEKMQ (reference sequence). This CDR3 comprises 14 residues. CDR3 bases: TGTGCCAGCAGCTTTGGGGGCTATAATGAAAAACTGTTTTTT. Its translation is CASSFGGYNEKLFF. The full variable domain, rest sourced from reference TRBV13 and TRBJ1-4, is AAGVIQSPRHLIKEKRETATLKCYPIPRHDTVYWYQQGPGQDPQFLISFYEKMQSDKGSIPDRFSAQQFSDYHSELNMSSLELGDSALYFCASSFGGYNEKLFFGSGTQLSVL.

V usage is TRBV10-1 and J usage is TRBJ1-1; D not certain. This CDR3 is built from 20 residues. Trimming shortened V by 2 bases and J by 5 bases, and 30 bases separated the two germline ends. Per the germline V gene, CDR1 is WNHNN and CDR2 is SYGVQD (reference sequence). This CDR3 is CASSEKTVTTVGDRRTEAFF. CDR3 in DNA: TGCGCCAGCAGTGAGAAAACAGTAACTACCGTCGGGGATCGAAGGACTGAAGCTTTCTTT.

V and J are TRBV7-3 and TRBJ1-6, with 10 bases fitting TRBD1. CDR1 SGHTA and CDR2 FQGTGA come from the germline V gene. V gave up 0 bases and J gave up 7 bases; unmatched junction bases: 3. The CDR3 sequence is 16 residues long. CDR3 bases: TGTGCCAGCAGCTTAACCGGGGACAGGGGCAATTCACCCCTCCACTTT. This codes for CASSLTGDRGNSPLHF.

The chain couples TRBV19 to TRBJ2-7; 9 nucleotides align to TRBD1. The CDR3 spans 15 residues. Germline loops: CDR1 LNHDA, CDR2 SQIVND (reference sequence). V shed 4 bases and J 3 bases; nucleotides not matched to a gene: 7. CDR3 protein: CASSNGLTGGYEQYF. CDR3 DNA sequence: TGTGCCAGTAGTAATGGCCTGACAGGGGGCTACGAGCAGTACTTC.

The chain couples TRBV6-5 to TRBJ2-7, with D perhaps matching TRBD1 (6 bases). V was cut by 4 bases and J by 4 bases, with 17 bases left in between. The CDR3 contains 15 residues. The germline CDR1 and CDR2 sequences are MNHEY and SVGAGI. The CDR3 region is CASSSSQGLEYEQYF. CDR3 DNA sequence: TGTGCCAGCAGTTCCTCACAGGGCTTGGAGTACGAGCAGTACTTC.

The gene calls are TRBV3-1 (or the pseudogene TRBV3-2) and TRBJ1-6, with no clear D. The germline gives CDR1 LGHDT, CDR2 YNNKEL (reference sequence). CDR3 size: 14 residues. V was clipped by 0 bases and J by 7 bases, with 7 bases between them. Here the CDR3 DNA reads TGTGCCAGCAGCCAAGATCTCGCCAATTCACCCCTCCACTTT. Amino acid sequence: CASSQDLANSPLHF.

This rearrangement joins TRBV19 to TRBJ2-2; 9 nucleotides agree with TRBD2. The CDR3 consists of 16 residues. Germline values: CDR1 LNHDA, CDR2 SQIVND (reference sequence). The ends lost 6 bases at V and 5 bases at J; junction bases unmatched: 10. The DNA of the CDR3 is TGTGCCAGTAGCGACCATAGCGGGAGAGGGACCGGGGAGCTGTTTTTT. Translated: CASSDHSGRGTGELFF.

The chain employs TRBV24-1 and TRBJ2-1; 9 positions agree with TRBD1. This CDR3 is built from 16 residues. J lost 4 bases, V lost 4 bases, and 7 bases had no gene match. CDR1 and CDR2 (germline): KGHDR, SFDVKD. The CDR3 reads CATSDPGTGLYNEQFF. The CDR3 bases are TGTGCCACCAGTGACCCCGGGACAGGGTTGTACAATGAGCAGTTCTTC.

This chain links TRBV7-2 with TRBJ2-2; D is possibly TRBD2 (5 bases). In germline, CDR1 is SGHTA, CDR2 FQGNSA. The V end lost 5 bases, the J end lost 0 bases, and 7 bases lay between the germline ends. The CDR3 is 14 residues long. Here the CDR3 reads CASSKLANTGELFF. The CDR3 DNA sequence: TGTGCCAGCAGCAAACTAGCGAACACCGGGGAGCTGTTTTTT.

The V gene is TRBV5-1, the J gene TRBJ1-1, with 11 bases that match TRBD1. The germline CDR1 and CDR2 sequences are SGHRS and YFSETQ. CDR3 size: 18 residues. Trimming cost V 3 bases and J 4 bases; bases outside gene matches: 14. The CDR3 sequence is CASSSGYGQGATGTEAFF. CDR3 DNA sequence: TGCGCCAGCAGCTCCGGGTATGGACAGGGGGCGACGGGCACTGAAGCTTTCTTT.

The DNA for the CDR3 is TGTGCCAGCAGCCCCTGGACAGAAACTAACTATGGCTACACCTTC. Protein: CASSPWTETNYGYTF. The rearrangement joins TRBV7-9 to TRBJ1-2; D possibly corresponds to TRBD1 (6 bases). Per the germline V gene, CDR1 is SEHNR and CDR2 is FQNEAQ (reference sequence). Trimming removed 5 bases at V and 0 bases at J, with 13 bases between. The CDR3 covers 15 residues.

The table lists this clone with a count of one. This chain connects TRBV18 to TRBJ1-4, with D possibly matching TRBD1 (6 bases). V was clipped by 4 bases and J by 4 bases, with 19 bases between them. The CDR3 runs to 17 residues. The germline V gene has CDR1 KGHSH and CDR2 LQKENI. This CDR3 is CASSRDPTGGGNEKLFF. The CDR3 DNA sequence: TGTGCCAGCTCACGCGACCCGACAGGTGGGGGTAATGAAAAACTGTTTTTT.

This clone was found a few times. V gene TRBV3-1 (or the pseudogene TRBV3-2) combines with J gene TRBJ2-7; 7 bases are a match to TRBD1. CDR1 is LGHDT, CDR2 YNNKEL, per germline (reference sequence). This CDR3 region has 13 residues. The V and J ends lost 4 bases and 2 bases, in that order; junction bases with no gene match: 2. For the CDR3, the DNA is TGTGCCAGCAGCCCCGGGACAGCCTACGAGCAGTACTTC. Amino acids: CASSPGTAYEQYF.

The chain combines TRBV7-6 with TRBJ1-4, with TRBD1 matching over 9 bases. Germline CDR1 SGHVS, CDR2 FNYEAQ. The ends lost 3 bases at V and 8 bases at J; junction bases unmatched: 22. The CDR3 is 20 residues long. CDR3 DNA sequence: TGTGCCAGCAGCTTTTGGGTCTTGGGACAGGGACTAGGGACTGAAGAAAAACTGTTTTTT. It specifies CASSFWVLGQGLGTEEKLFF.

The CDR3 region is CASRPGQGIANYGYTF. The CDR3 bases are TGCGCCAGCCGGCCGGGACAGGGGATAGCTAACTATGGCTACACCTTC. The chain joins TRBV5-1 to TRBJ1-2, with 10 bases that match TRBD1. The CDR3 totals 16 residues. J lost 0 bases, V lost 7 bases, and 9 bases had no gene match. Per the germline V gene, CDR1 is SGHRS and CDR2 is YFSETQ.

The genes are TRBV19 and TRBJ1-1; the D gene is possibly TRBD1 (5 bases). Trimming took 9 bases from V and 0 from J, leaving 14 bases between them. This CDR3 spans 14 amino acids. In germline, CDR1 is LNHDA, CDR2 SQIVND (reference sequence). The CDR3 region has the DNA TGTGCCAGCATAAACAGGTTTGTGAACACTGAAGCTTTCTTT. Its translation: CASINRFVNTEAFF.

This clone was detected once. The chain is built from TRBV29-1 and TRBJ2-1, with D possibly TRBD1 on 5 matching bases. The ends were cut back, 4 bases at V and 7 bases at J, with 11 bases in the middle. This CDR3 spans 12 amino acids. Germline loops: CDR1 SQVTM, CDR2 ANQGSEA. As DNA, the CDR3 is TGCAGCGTTGTTAGGGGCGGTAATGAGCAGTTCTTC. This translates into CSVVRGGNEQFF.

The rearrangement uses TRBV25-1 and TRBJ1-2; D gene ambiguous. Germline V gene lookup returns CDR1 MGHDK and CDR2 SYGVNS. Trimming shortened V by 2 bases and J by 5 bases, and 9 bases separated the two germline ends. The CDR3 has 13 residues. CDR3 region: CASSEGGFYGYTF. In nucleotides, the CDR3 is TGTGCCAGCAGTGAAGGAGGTTTTTATGGCTACACCTTC.

The chain couples TRBV5-4 to TRBJ1-3; 9 bases fit TRBD1. There are 17 residues in the CDR3. Germline values: CDR1 SGHNT, CDR2 YYREEE (reference sequence). V dropped 3 bases and J dropped 3; count of bases not matched to a gene: 10. The CDR3 region has the DNA TGTGCCAGCAGCTCAGCCTCCGACAGGGGGGTTGGAAACACCATATATTTT. Protein: CASSSASDRGVGNTIYF.

Comments on this clone: Other DNA sequences from this sample encode an identical CDR3 as well. The chain is built from TRBV5-1 and TRBJ1-4; 8 positions agree with TRBD1. CDR1 is SGHRS, CDR2 YFSETQ, per germline. The ends lost 2 bases at V and 6 bases at J; junction bases unmatched: 3. This CDR3 has 14 residues. The CDR3 DNA reads TGCGCCAGCAGCTTCGGACAGGGTGATGAAAAACTGTTTTTT. It yields the protein CASSFGQGDEKLFF.

The gene calls are TRBV30 and TRBJ2-2; possible D gene TRBD1, 5 bases. Trimming removed 1 base from V and 8 bases from J, with 14 bases in between. The length of the CDR3 is 14 residues. Germline V gene sequence: CDR1 GTSNPN, CDR2 SVGIG (reference sequence). CDR3 residues: CAWSGTRSRGELFF. CDR3 sequence (DNA): TGTGCCTGGAGTGGGACACGCAGTCGTGGGGAGCTGTTTTTT.

The J gene is TRBJ1-3, the V gene TRBV7-2; maybe TRBD1 (5 bases). Germline CDR1 reads SGHTA; CDR2 reads FQGNSA. V lost 5 bases and J lost 8, with 13 bases in between. The CDR3 length is 13 residues. The CDR3 reads CASSRDFWDTIYF. CDR3 coding DNA: TGTGCCAGCAGCCGGGACTTCTGGGACACCATATATTTT. The variable domain in full, with the rest retrieved from reference TRBV7-2 and TRBJ1-3, is GAGVSQSPSNKVTEKGKDVELRCDPISGHTALYWYRQSLGQGLEFLIYFQGNSAPDKSGLPSDRFSAERTGGSVSTLTIQRTQQEDSAVYLCASSRDFWDTIYFGEGSWLTVV.